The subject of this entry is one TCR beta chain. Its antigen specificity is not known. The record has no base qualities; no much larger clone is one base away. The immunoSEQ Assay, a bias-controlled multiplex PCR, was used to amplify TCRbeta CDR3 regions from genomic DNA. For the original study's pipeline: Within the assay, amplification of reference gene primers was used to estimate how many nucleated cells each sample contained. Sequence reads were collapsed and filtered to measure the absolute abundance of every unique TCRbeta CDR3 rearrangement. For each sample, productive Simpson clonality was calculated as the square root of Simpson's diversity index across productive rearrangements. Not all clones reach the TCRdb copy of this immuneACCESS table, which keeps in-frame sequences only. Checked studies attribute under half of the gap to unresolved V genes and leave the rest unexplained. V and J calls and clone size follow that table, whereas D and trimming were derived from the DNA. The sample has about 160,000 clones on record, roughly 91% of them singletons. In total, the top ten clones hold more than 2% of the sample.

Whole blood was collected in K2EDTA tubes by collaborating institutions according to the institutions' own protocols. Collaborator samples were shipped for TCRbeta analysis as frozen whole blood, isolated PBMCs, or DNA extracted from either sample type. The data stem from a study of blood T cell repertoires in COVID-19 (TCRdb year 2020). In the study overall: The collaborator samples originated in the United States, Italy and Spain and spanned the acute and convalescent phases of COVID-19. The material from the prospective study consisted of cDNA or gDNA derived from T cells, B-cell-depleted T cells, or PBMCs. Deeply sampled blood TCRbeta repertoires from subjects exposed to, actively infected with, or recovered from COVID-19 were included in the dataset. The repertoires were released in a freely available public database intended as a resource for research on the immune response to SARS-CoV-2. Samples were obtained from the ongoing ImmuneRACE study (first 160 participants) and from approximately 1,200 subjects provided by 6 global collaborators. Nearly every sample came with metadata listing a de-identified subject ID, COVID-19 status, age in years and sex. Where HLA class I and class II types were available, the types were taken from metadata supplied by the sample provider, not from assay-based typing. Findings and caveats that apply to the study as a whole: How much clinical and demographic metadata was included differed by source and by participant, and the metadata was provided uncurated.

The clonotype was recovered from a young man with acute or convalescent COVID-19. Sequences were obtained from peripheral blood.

Here is the DNA: TGTGCCAGCAGGCCCCCGGGGGGCACTGAAGCTTTCTTT. Its coded protein is CASRPPGGTEAFF. The chain employs TRBV12-3 or TRBV12-4 and TRBJ1-1; a tentative D call is TRBD1 (5 bases match). Counted from cysteine to phenylalanine, this CDR3 has 13 amino acids. Solely the CDR3 DNA is kept, with 39 bases framed from the first base. The V end loses 6 bases and the J end loses 4 bases, and a stretch of 12 bases separates them.